This TCR beta chain is drawn from a study of early T cells in non-severe SARS-CoV-2 infection. About the research overall: Bulk RNA isolated from unsorted whole blood underwent sequencing; chains were not paired. Whole-study results and caveats: Matching results from VDJdb favored anti-spike CD8 responses, leaving private and CD4 specificities undetected.

Individual cDNA molecules were tagged with unique molecular identifiers, the study reported. TCRdb used MiXCR to reprocess the 5' RACE reads, holding one entry per CDR3 protein. This table has more than 45,000 distinct CDR3 sequences, 9.5% to 15% appearing once. The CDR3 covers 14 residues. J lost 0 bases, V lost 7 bases, and 3 bases had no gene match. This clonotype has a handful of counts. Antigen specificity is unknown. The chain joins TRBV12-3 or TRBV12-4 to TRBJ2-7; 10 nucleotides line up with TRBD2. Input material: whole blood. The sequence was collected from an adult who was a healthcare worker with PCR-confirmed SARS-CoV-2 infection or an uninfected control (not recorded which). The CDR3 sequence is CASTAGGSSYEQYF. DNA of the CDR3: TGTGCCAGCACAGCGGGAGGGAGCTCCTACGAGCAGTACTTC.